What follows describes a single T cell receptor beta chain. CDR3 size: 15 residues. V was shortened by 0 bases and J by 10 bases, with 13 bases between the two germline ends. Germline V gene sequence: CDR1 SNHLY, CDR2 FYNNEI. TCRdb's table, derived via immunoSEQ multiplex PCR, lists solely in-frame clones and lacks some. The sample lists some 300,000 clones; about nine tenths were seen once. These data are taken from a study of blood T cell repertoires in COVID-19. On the study more broadly: Spain, Italy and the United States supplied samples that represented acute and convalescent COVID-19. PBMCs, B-cell-depleted T cells, or T cells provided the cDNA or gDNA that made up the material.

The chain employs TRBV2 and TRBJ1-6; D is undetermined. Specimen: peripheral blood. The source is a woman under 40 who had recovered from COVID-19. For the CDR3, the DNA is TGTGCCAGCAGTGAAGCGCTTCCGAGCGAGTCACCCCTCCACTTT. Its translation is CASSEALPSESPLHF.